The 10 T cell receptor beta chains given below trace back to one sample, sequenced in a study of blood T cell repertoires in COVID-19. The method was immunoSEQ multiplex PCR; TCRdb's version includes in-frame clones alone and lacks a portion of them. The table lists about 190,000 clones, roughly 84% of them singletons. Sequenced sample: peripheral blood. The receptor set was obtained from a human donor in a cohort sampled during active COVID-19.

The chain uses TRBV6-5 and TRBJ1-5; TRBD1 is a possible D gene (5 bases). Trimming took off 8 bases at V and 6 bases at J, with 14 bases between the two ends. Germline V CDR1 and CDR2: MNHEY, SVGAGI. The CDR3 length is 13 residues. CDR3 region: CASCLAGGQPQHF. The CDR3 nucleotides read TGTGCCAGCTGTTTGGCGGGGGGTCAGCCCCAGCATTTT.

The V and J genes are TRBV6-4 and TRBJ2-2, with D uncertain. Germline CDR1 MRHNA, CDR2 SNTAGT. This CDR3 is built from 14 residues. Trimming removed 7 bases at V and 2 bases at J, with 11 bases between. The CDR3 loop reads CASTAEFNTGELFF. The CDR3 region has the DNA TGTGCCAGCACCGCGGAGTTTAACACCGGGGAGCTGTTTTTT.

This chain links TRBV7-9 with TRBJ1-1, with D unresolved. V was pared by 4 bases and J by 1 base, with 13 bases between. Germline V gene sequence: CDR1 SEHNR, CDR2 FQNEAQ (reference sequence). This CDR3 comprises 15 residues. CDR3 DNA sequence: TGTGCCAGCAGCTCCCTTATGGTACAGAACACTGAAGCTTTCTTT. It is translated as CASSSLMVQNTEAFF.

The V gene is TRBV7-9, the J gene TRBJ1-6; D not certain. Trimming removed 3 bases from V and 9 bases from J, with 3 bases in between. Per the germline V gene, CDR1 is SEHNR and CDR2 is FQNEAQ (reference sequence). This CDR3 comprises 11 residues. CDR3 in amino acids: CASSFGSPLHF. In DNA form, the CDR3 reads TGTGCCAGCAGCTTCGGTTCACCCCTCCACTTT.

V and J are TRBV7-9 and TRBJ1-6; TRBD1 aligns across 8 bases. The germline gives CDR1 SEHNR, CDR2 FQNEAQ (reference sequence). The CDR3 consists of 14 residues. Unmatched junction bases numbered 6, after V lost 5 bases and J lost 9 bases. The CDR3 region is CASSQGAGGSPLHF. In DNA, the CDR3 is TGTGCCAGCAGCCAGGGGGCTGGGGGTTCACCCCTCCACTTT.

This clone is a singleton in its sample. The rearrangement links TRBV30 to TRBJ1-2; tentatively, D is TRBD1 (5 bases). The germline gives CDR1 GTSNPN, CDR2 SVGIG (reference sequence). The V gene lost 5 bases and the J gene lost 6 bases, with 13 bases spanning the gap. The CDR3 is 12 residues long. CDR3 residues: CAWGYGGDGYTF. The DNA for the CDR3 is TGTGCCTGGGGGTACGGGGGGGATGGCTACACCTTC.

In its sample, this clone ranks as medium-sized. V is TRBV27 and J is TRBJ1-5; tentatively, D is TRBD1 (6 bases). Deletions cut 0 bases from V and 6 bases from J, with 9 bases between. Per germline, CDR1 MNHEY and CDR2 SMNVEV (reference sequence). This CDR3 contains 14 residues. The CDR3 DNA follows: TGTGCCAGCAGTTTATCGGGACAAGGTCAGCCCCAGCATTTT. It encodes CASSLSGQGQPQHF.

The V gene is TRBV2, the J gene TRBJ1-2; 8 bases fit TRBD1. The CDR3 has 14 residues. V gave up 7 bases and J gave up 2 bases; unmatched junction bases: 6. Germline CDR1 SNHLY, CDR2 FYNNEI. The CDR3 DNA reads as TGTGCCAGCAATTTACAGGGGGAAAACTATGGCTACACCTTC. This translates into CASNLQGENYGYTF.

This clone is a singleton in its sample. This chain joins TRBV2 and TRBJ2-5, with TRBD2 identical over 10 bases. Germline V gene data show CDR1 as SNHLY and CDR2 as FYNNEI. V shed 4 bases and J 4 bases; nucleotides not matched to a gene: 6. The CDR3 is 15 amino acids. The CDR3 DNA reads TGTGCCAGCAGTGTGGGTAGCGGGGGGTCAGAGACCCAGTACTTC. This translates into CASSVGSGGSETQYF.

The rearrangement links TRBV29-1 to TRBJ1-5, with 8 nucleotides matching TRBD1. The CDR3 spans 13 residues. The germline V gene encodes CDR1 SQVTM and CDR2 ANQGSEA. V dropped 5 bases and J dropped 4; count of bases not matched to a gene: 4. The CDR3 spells CSVQTGVNQPQHF. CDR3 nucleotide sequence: TGCAGCGTTCAGACAGGGGTAAATCAGCCCCAGCATTTT.